The subject of this entry is one T cell receptor beta chain. The germline CDR1 and CDR2 sequences are PRHDT and FYEKMQ (reference sequence). The ends lost 5 bases at V and 2 bases at J; junction bases unmatched: 5. This CDR3 is 16 amino acids long. Recruitment covered about two dozen US areas and drew participants whose ages spanned roughly 18 to 100 years. In assigning cohorts, the study relied on participant-reported clinical history. This sample was included in a study of blood T cell repertoires in COVID-19. Study context: Samples representing acute and convalescent COVID-19 were sourced from the United States, Italy and Spain. PBMCs, B-cell-depleted T cells, or T cells provided the cDNA or gDNA that made up the material.

TCRdb's copy holds only in-frame clones and misses some; the assay was immunoSEQ multiplex PCR. This table has about 270,000 clones, more than 80% appearing once. The sequence came from a woman younger than 35 who had recovered from COVID-19. Sequencing was performed on PBMCs or T cells enriched from blood (not recorded which). The V call is TRBV13, the J call TRBJ2-3; TRBD2 matches 12 bases. The CDR3 nucleotides are TGTGCCAGCAGCGCTCGGACTAGCGGGAACACAGATACGCAGTATTTT. Protein: CASSARTSGNTDTQYF. Full variable domain (missing parts from reference TRBV13 and TRBJ2-3): AAGVIQSPRHLIKEKRETATLKCYPIPRHDTVYWYQQGPGQDPQFLISFYEKMQSDKGSIPDRFSAQQFSDYHSELNMSSLELGDSALYFCASSARTSGNTDTQYFGPGTRLTVL.